The T cell receptor (beta chain) under discussion was sequenced for a study of T cells in Graves' hyperthyroidism and ophthalmopathy. Looked up from germline, CDR1 is SGHDN and CDR2 is FVKESK. V was pared by 0 bases and J by 2 bases, with 16 bases between. The CDR3 has 17 amino acids. Notes on the study in general: Blood also held most thyroid clonotypes expanded beyond 0.001.

RNA transcripts served as the template for amplifying TCR beta CDR3 regions. HTBI primers were the set used in a first-round RT-PCR of the TCR CDR3. TCRdb processed the multiplex PCR reads anew with MiXCR; each CDR3 protein has one entry. Among approximately 870,000 distinct CDR3 sequences listed, roughly 40% were seen once. Patients with uncontrolled infections, other autoimmune diseases, pregnancy or lactation were excluded. PBMCs were sourced from approximately 9 ml fresh peripheral blood. Details on this clonotype: No antigen is known for it.

The chain couples TRBV14 to TRBJ1-1; D uncertain. The source of this sequence is a man younger than 30 with Graves' hyperthyroidism. Source material: blood. The CDR3 nucleotides are TGTGCCAGCAGCCAAGATGAGGCCGTCCCCCTAAACACTGAAGCTTTCTTT. Translation: CASSQDEAVPLNTEAFF.